These 27 T cell receptor beta chains originate from one sample sequenced in a study of identical twins. TCRdb re-derived calls from the 5' RACE reads in MiXCR, one entry per CDR3 protein. The sample includes about 210,000 distinct CDR3 sequences, around a tenth of them seen just once. Sequenced sample: memory (CD45RO+) T cells sorted from blood. The origin of the receptors is a woman between 18 and 30 years old in good health.

The sample holds a few counts of this clonotype. This chain joins TRBV18 and TRBJ2-5; D may be TRBD2 (6 bases). Germline lookup yields CDR1 KGHSH and CDR2 LQKENI. The CDR3 has 15 residues. Deletions cut 6 bases from V and 1 base from J, with 15 bases between. This chain's CDR3 is CASSRRGVPQETQYF. As DNA, the CDR3 is TGTGCCAGCTCTCGGCGGGGAGTTCCCCAAGAGACCCAGTACTTC.

J is TRBJ2-5 and V is TRBV6-2 or TRBV6-3; D is uncertain. Germline V gene lookup returns CDR1 MNHEY and CDR2 SVGEGT. CDR3 length equals 12 residues. Trimming removed 7 bases at V and 5 bases at J, with 11 bases between. CDR3 sequence reads: CASTSRVETQYF. Written as DNA, the CDR3 is TGTGCCAGCACTAGTCGGGTTGAGACCCAGTACTTC.

The chain couples TRBV11-2 to TRBJ2-7; D not certain. From germline, CDR1 is SGHAT and CDR2 FQNNGV. V lost 2 bases and J lost 5, with 4 bases in between. This CDR3 has 11 residues. CDR3 in amino acids: CASSLIHEQYF. CDR3 DNA sequence: TGTGCCAGCAGCTTAATCCACGAGCAGTACTTC.

This clonotype has a count of ten or more. The chain couples TRBV2 to TRBJ2-1; D might be TRBD2 (5 bases). This CDR3 is 16 amino acids long. Trimming pared 4 bases from V and 4 bases from J, leaving 17 bases between. Germline lookup yields CDR1 SNHLY and CDR2 FYNNEI. The CDR3 is CASSVFLAGSYNEQFF. Here the CDR3 DNA reads TGTGCCAGCAGTGTTTTTCTAGCTGGGAGTTACAATGAGCAGTTCTTC.

This clonotype was seen only a few times. V is TRBV20-1 and J is TRBJ1-5; tentative D call: TRBD1 (6 bases). The germline V and J ends were trimmed by 7 bases and 3 bases, with 13 bases remaining between them. The CDR3 is made up of 13 amino acids. Germline V gene sequence: CDR1 DFQATT, CDR2 SNEGSKA (reference sequence). The DNA of the CDR3 is TGCAGTGGTAATACGGGGGCCAATCAGCCCCAGCATTTT. Protein: CSGNTGANQPQHF.

The rearrangement links TRBV6-2 or TRBV6-3 to TRBJ2-1, with 7 bases identical to TRBD2. V gave up 1 base and J gave up 4 bases; unmatched junction bases: 4. The germline CDR1 and CDR2 sequences are MNHEY and SVGEGT. This CDR3 contains 15 residues. Here the CDR3 reads CASSYFGGGYNEQFF. CDR3 nucleotide sequence: TGTGCCAGCAGTTACTTCGGCGGGGGTTACAATGAGCAGTTCTTC.

This clonotype was seen many times. The chain has TRBV20-1 and TRBJ2-5; possible D gene TRBD1, 5 bases. The CDR3 is made up of 15 amino acids. V lost 2 bases and J 4 bases, leaving 17 bases between the germline ends. CDR1 and CDR2 (germline): DFQATT, SNEGSKA (reference sequence). The CDR3 DNA reads TGCAGTGCTAGATCCCCCAGGGTAGTAGGAGAGACCCAGTACTTC. Amino acid sequence: CSARSPRVVGETQYF.

The chain combines TRBV5-1 with TRBJ1-5, with D uncertain. Germline V gene sequence: CDR1 SGHRS, CDR2 YFSETQ. V was cut by 0 bases and J by 1 base, with 5 bases left in between. The CDR3 is 14 residues long. The CDR3 protein is CASSLEPSNQPQHF. CDR3 nucleotides: TGCGCCAGCAGCTTGGAACCGAGCAATCAGCCCCAGCATTTT. Combining the CDR3 with reference TRBV5-1 and TRBJ1-5 gives the whole variable domain KAGVTQTPRYLIKTRGQQVTLSCSPISGHRSVSWYQQTPGQGLQFLFEYFSETQRNKGNFPGRFSGRQFSNSRSEMNVSTLELGDSALYLCASSLEPSNQPQHFGDGTRLSIL.

In this sample, this clonotype turned up a few times. This chain joins TRBV6-1 and TRBJ2-3; 15 bases are a match to TRBD2. CDR1 MNHNS and CDR2 SASEGT come from the germline V gene. The CDR3 totals 18 residues. V gave up 1 base and J gave up 4 bases; unmatched junction bases: 6. The DNA for the CDR3 is TGTGCCAGCAGTGAAGTGGTGGGACTAGCGGGGGGTTCAGATACGCAGTATTTT. Protein product: CASSEVVGLAGGSDTQYF.

V and J are TRBV24-1 and TRBJ2-1; 12 bases are a match to TRBD2. Trimming took 4 bases from V and 6 from J; bases not matched to a gene: 6. The CDR3 loop spans 16 amino acids. Germline V gives CDR1 KGHDR, CDR2 SFDVKD. The CDR3 loop is CATSDPSGRAFNEQFF. CDR3 DNA: TGTGCCACCAGTGACCCTAGCGGGAGGGCCTTCAATGAGCAGTTCTTC.

In this sample, this clonotype turned up many times. The rearrangement joins TRBV15 to TRBJ2-1, with TRBD1 matching 12 bases. CDR1 and CDR2 from the germline V gene are LNHNV and YYDKDF (reference sequence). This CDR3 comprises 16 residues. J was trimmed by 9 bases and V by 3 bases; bases with no gene match: 9. DNA of the CDR3: TGTGCCACCAGCAGGGGGACAGGGGGCGTATTTTCTGAGCAGTTCTTC. Amino acids: CATSRGTGGVFSEQFF.

The chain recombines TRBV20-1 with TRBJ2-7; perhaps TRBD1 as D (6 bases). Trimming shortened V by 6 bases and J by 5 bases, and 17 bases separated the two germline ends. CDR1 DFQATT and CDR2 SNEGSKA come from the germline V gene (reference sequence). The CDR3 runs 13 residues. The CDR3 protein is CSARRGSKDEQYF. The CDR3 DNA reads TGCAGTGCCCGCAGGGGTTCAAAGGACGAGCAGTACTTC.

This clonotype was seen repeatedly, ten times or more. This chain uses TRBV7-2 with TRBJ1-2, with 7 bases fitting TRBD1. The length of the CDR3 is 15 residues. The V gene end was trimmed by 6 bases and the J gene end by 2 bases; junction bases not matched to a gene: 9. In germline, CDR1 is SGHTA, CDR2 FQGNSA. CDR3 loop: CASSPQGQTNYGYTF. The CDR3 nucleotides are TGTGCCAGCAGTCCCCAGGGACAGACCAACTATGGCTACACCTTC.

The rearrangement links TRBV6-5 to TRBJ2-1; D gene unclear. The CDR3 runs 14 residues. The germline gives CDR1 MNHEY, CDR2 SVGAGI. V was trimmed by 2 bases and J by 0 bases, leaving 5 bases between them. The CDR3 loop is CASSYQSSYNEQFF. CDR3 in DNA: TGTGCCAGCAGTTACCAGAGCTCCTACAATGAGCAGTTCTTC.

The chain couples TRBV7-2 to TRBJ2-1; D is perhaps TRBD2 (5 bases). Trimming pared 5 bases from V and 9 bases from J, leaving 17 bases between. The CDR3 is made up of 14 amino acids. Germline V CDR1 and CDR2: SGHTA, FQGNSA. In nucleotides, the CDR3 is TGTGCCAGCAGCCGGGGAAACGGCGTCCCTGAGCAGTTCTTC. Translating it yields CASSRGNGVPEQFF.

This clonotype was seen only a few times. The genes are TRBV5-1 and TRBJ1-1; D gene uncertain. The germline V gene encodes CDR1 SGHRS and CDR2 YFSETQ. Trimming removed 7 bases from V and 3 bases from J, with 16 bases in between. The CDR3 sequence is 14 residues long. CDR3 in amino acids: CASAPGELYTEAFF. In nucleotides, the CDR3 is TGCGCCAGCGCCCCCGGAGAACTCTACACTGAAGCTTTCTTT. Combining the CDR3 with reference TRBV5-1 and TRBJ1-1 gives the whole variable domain KAGVTQTPRYLIKTRGQQVTLSCSPISGHRSVSWYQQTPGQGLQFLFEYFSETQRNKGNFPGRFSGRQFSNSRSEMNVSTLELGDSALYLCASAPGELYTEAFFGQGTRLTVV.

The chain couples TRBV7-6 to TRBJ2-2, with 15 bases identical to TRBD2. Germline V CDR1 and CDR2: SGHVS, FNYEAQ. V lost 5 bases and J lost 6; bases outside the gene matches: 4. The CDR3 extends over 16 amino acids. The CDR3 nucleotides are TGTGCCAGCAGCCCGCGGACTAGCGGGGGGGCCGGGGAGCTGTTTTTT. Translation gives CASSPRTSGGAGELFF.

This clonotype was seen at least ten times. The chain combines TRBV12-3 or TRBV12-4 with TRBJ2-5; the D gene is possibly TRBD2 (5 bases). The CDR3 extends over 14 amino acids. The V end was cut by 5 bases, the J end by 5 bases, with 15 bases between. The CDR3 DNA reads TGTGCCAGCAGTGCCCTGGACTCTAGGGAGACCCAGTACTTC. This translates into CASSALDSRETQYF.

This clonotype was seen many times. V gene TRBV3-1 combines with J gene TRBJ1-2; no reliable D call. The CDR3 runs to 13 residues. Per germline, CDR1 LGHDT and CDR2 YNNKEL (reference sequence). With 1 base removed from V and 5 bases from J, the gap between germline ends came to 8 bases. The CDR3 DNA follows: TGTGCCAGCAGCCAAGGGACGATTTATGGCTACACCTTC. As protein: CASSQGTIYGYTF.

Only a few counts were recorded for this clonotype. CDR3 sequence reads: CASSFILRGGRAPLETQYF. CDR3 in DNA: TGTGCCAGCAGTTTTATATTGCGCGGCGGGAGGGCCCCTTTAGAGACCCAGTACTTC. The chain carries TRBV12-3 or TRBV12-4 and TRBJ2-5, with TRBD2 matching over 9 bases. This CDR3 spans 19 amino acids. Trimming removed 3 bases from V and 4 bases from J; junction bases left unmatched: 18.

This clonotype appeared a few times. The genes are TRBV6-2 or TRBV6-3 and TRBJ2-4; 10 nucleotides align to TRBD2. This CDR3 region has 16 residues. Trimming cost V 2 bases and J 5 bases; bases outside gene matches: 6. From germline, CDR1 is MNHEY and CDR2 SVGEGT. The CDR3 loop reads CASSYPLAGAENIQYF. The DNA of the CDR3 is TGTGCCAGCAGTTACCCCCTAGCGGGAGCGGAAAACATTCAGTACTTC.

Many counts were recorded for this clonotype. The rearrangement uses TRBV7-9 and TRBJ2-1; the match to TRBD1 covers 7 bases. The CDR3 loop spans 15 amino acids. Germline V lookup: CDR1 SEHNR, CDR2 FQNEAQ (reference sequence). With V trimmed by 4 bases and J by 3 bases, 6 bases remained unmatched. The DNA for the CDR3 is TGTGCCAGCAGCTCCAAAGGGACAGTCTACAATGAGCAGTTCTTC. It translates to CASSSKGTVYNEQFF.

This clonotype was seen only a few times. The junction shows a germline mismatch at one end, possibly a read error. This chain joins TRBV12-3 or TRBV12-4 and TRBJ2-1, with 8 bases that match TRBD2. This CDR3 comprises 18 residues. This CDR3 is CACSWAAAAGGTYNEQFF. The CDR3 DNA reads as TGTGCCTGCAGTTGGGCCGCAGCGGCGGGGGGTACCTACAATGAGCAGTTCTTC.

The genes are TRBV20-1 and TRBJ2-3; 8 bases fit TRBD2. CDR3 length: 15 amino acids. CDR1 and CDR2 (germline): DFQATT, SNEGSKA (reference sequence). V trimming: 3 bases; J trimming: 0 bases; junction bases outside the gene matches: 5. The CDR3 loop reads CSASRPSGSTDTQYF. The CDR3 DNA reads as TGCAGTGCTAGCCGACCTAGCGGGAGCACAGATACGCAGTATTTT.

This clonotype was detected only a few times. CDR3 sequence: CASSRPQETQYF. The CDR3 DNA follows: TGTGCCAGCTCTCGGCCTCAAGAGACCCAGTACTTC. The gene calls are TRBV18 and TRBJ2-5; D unclear. Per the germline V gene, CDR1 is KGHSH and CDR2 is LQKENI. This CDR3 region has 12 residues. V was trimmed by 6 bases and J by 2 bases, leaving 7 bases between them.

V gene TRBV5-6 combines with J gene TRBJ2-3, with 7 bases aligning to TRBD1. The junction had 8 bases not matched to a gene; V was cut back by 3 bases and J by 4 bases. The CDR3 is made up of 15 amino acids. Germline V lookup: CDR1 SGHDT, CDR2 YYEEEE. This CDR3 reads CASSSLQGVSDTQYF. The CDR3 nucleotides are TGTGCCAGCAGCTCCCTCCAGGGGGTCTCAGATACGCAGTATTTT.

This clonotype occurred a few times. The chain employs TRBV5-4 and TRBJ2-1, with D tentatively TRBD1 or TRBD2 (6 bases each). The V end was cut by 0 bases, the J end by 8 bases, with 15 bases between. The germline V gene has CDR1 SGHNT and CDR2 YYREEE (reference sequence). This CDR3 region has 15 residues. The CDR3 reads CASSLEGGPYDEQFF. CDR3 in DNA: TGTGCCAGCAGCTTGGAGGGGGGCCCTTATGATGAGCAGTTCTTC.